Below, 28 T cell receptor beta chains from the same sample are listed, as sequenced in a study of blood T cell repertoires in COVID-19. The data were produced by immunoSEQ multiplex PCR, yet TCRdb's version contains in-frame clones alone and is incomplete. The top ten clones hold less than 5% of a sample with about 94,000 clones, under 80% of them seen once. Sequences were obtained from peripheral blood. The receptors were sampled from a man in his sixties or seventies with COVID-19, enrolled during active disease.

The V call is TRBV19, the J call TRBJ1-5; possible D gene TRBD1, 6 bases. The V end lost 1 base, the J end lost 7 bases, and 14 bases lay between the germline ends. Germline V gene data show CDR1 as LNHDA and CDR2 as SQIVND (reference sequence). The CDR3 totals 15 residues. CDR3 sequence reads: CASSIVTGWRQPQHF. The CDR3 region has the DNA TGTGCCAGTAGTATAGTTACAGGGTGGCGCCAGCCCCAGCATTTT. The full variable domain, with the rest looked up from reference TRBV19 and TRBJ1-5, is DGGITQSPKYLFRKEGQNVTLSCEQNLNHDAMYWYRQDPGQGLRLIYYSQIVNDFQKGDIAEGYSVSREKKESFPLTVTSAQKNPTAFYLCASSIVTGWRQPQHFGDGTRLSIL.

V is TRBV9 and J is TRBJ2-1; D might be TRBD2 (5 bases). The V end was cut by 0 bases, the J end by 4 bases, with 14 bases between. Per germline, CDR1 SGDLS and CDR2 YYNGEE. CDR3 length equals 16 residues. CDR3 in DNA: TGTGCCAGCAGCGTAGGAGTAGCCCGAGGGTACAATGAGCAGTTCTTC. It codes for CASSVGVARGYNEQFF.

J is TRBJ1-3 and V is TRBV10-3; TRBD1 might be the D (5 bases). Between the trimmed V and J ends, which lost 6 bases and 0 bases, there was a span of 12 bases. The CDR3 contains 15 residues. Germline V gene sequence: CDR1 ENHRY, CDR2 SYGVKD. The CDR3 sequence: CAISRGGNSGNTIYF. DNA for the CDR3: TGTGCCATCAGCCGGGGGGGGAACTCTGGAAACACCATATATTTT.

The rearrangement links TRBV6-6 to TRBJ2-3; 7 positions agree with TRBD1. The CDR3 sequence is 16 residues long. The trim removed 6 bases at V and 2 bases at J, leaving 11 bases unmatched. Germline assignment: CDR1 MNHNY and CDR2 SVGAGI (reference sequence). The CDR3 here is CASRISTGKITDTQYF. The CDR3 bases are TGTGCCAGCAGGATCTCGACAGGGAAGATCACAGATACGCAGTATTTT.

The V and J genes are TRBV25-1 and TRBJ2-1, with 8 bases identical to TRBD1. The CDR3 runs to 14 residues. Germline V gene sequence: CDR1 MGHDK, CDR2 SYGVNS. The J segment lost 9 bases and the V segment lost 6 bases, leaving 10 bases of the junction unmatched. The chain's CDR3 is CASSERNRGAEQFF. As DNA, the CDR3 is TGTGCCAGCAGCGAAAGGAACAGGGGGGCTGAGCAGTTCTTC.

This sequence joins TRBV5-6 and TRBJ1-1; no firm D call. Germline-derived CDR1 and CDR2 are SGHDT and YYEEEE. Trimming took off 0 bases at V and 4 bases at J, with 13 bases between the two ends. This CDR3 has 15 amino acids. The CDR3 protein is CASSLGVTTTTEAFF. For the CDR3, the DNA is TGTGCCAGCAGCTTGGGGGTGACCACTACCACTGAAGCTTTCTTT.

The V gene is TRBV4-3, the J gene TRBJ2-2; D uncertain. V was shortened by 1 base and J by 6 bases, with 9 bases between the two germline ends. The germline V gene encodes CDR1 LGHNA and CDR2 YSLEER. The CDR3 has 14 residues. The DNA of the CDR3 is TGCGCCAGCAGCCAAGTAATAGGAGCCGGGGAGCTGTTTTTT. It specifies CASSQVIGAGELFF.

The rearrangement uses TRBV5-1 and TRBJ2-7; TRBD1 matches 8 bases. Germline V lookup: CDR1 SGHRS, CDR2 YFSETQ. With V trimmed by 4 bases and J by 4 bases, 7 bases remained unmatched. The CDR3 runs 14 residues. The DNA of the CDR3 is TGCGCCAGCAGCGCCACAGGGGGTCAGTACGAGCAGTACTTC. Encoded protein: CASSATGGQYEQYF.

V and J are TRBV5-1 and TRBJ2-1; 7 bases agree with TRBD1. CDR1 is SGHRS and CDR2 is YFSETQ in the germline V gene. The CDR3 extends over 14 amino acids. V dropped 5 bases and J dropped 3; count of bases not matched to a gene: 5. CDR3 sequence: CASSWDSHYNEQFF. DNA of the CDR3: TGCGCCAGCAGTTGGGACAGCCACTACAATGAGCAGTTCTTC.

The V gene is TRBV6-6, the J gene TRBJ2-5; a weak D match, TRBD2 (5 bases). In germline, CDR1 is MNHNY, CDR2 SVGAGI (reference sequence). The length of the CDR3 is 14 residues. The V end was cut by 3 bases, the J end by 4 bases, with 12 bases between. CDR3 DNA sequence: TGTGCCAGCAGTTATAGAGGTGGAGGAGAGACCCAGTACTTC. This codes for CASSYRGGGETQYF.

V is TRBV7-8 and J is TRBJ2-5, with 9 bases fitting TRBD1. The V gene end was trimmed by 3 bases and the J gene end by 4 bases; junction bases not matched to a gene: 6. The CDR3 has 15 amino acids. CDR1 is SGHVS, CDR2 FQNEAQ, per germline. This CDR3 reads CASSLNRGRGETQYF. As DNA, the CDR3 is TGTGCCAGCAGCTTGAACAGGGGGCGCGGAGAGACCCAGTACTTC.

The sample holds a few counts of this clone. This sequence joins TRBV5-1 and TRBJ2-4, with TRBD1 matching over 8 bases. Per germline, CDR1 SGHRS and CDR2 YFSETQ. The CDR3 covers 16 residues. The J segment lost 3 bases and the V segment lost 4 bases, leaving 9 bases of the junction unmatched. The CDR3 nucleotides are TGCGCCAGCAGCATGACAGGGGATGTAGGCAAAAACATTCAGTACTTC. It yields the protein CASSMTGDVGKNIQYF.

The table lists this clone with a few counts. This sequence joins TRBV27 and TRBJ2-2, with 11 bases identical to TRBD1. The CDR3 length is 15 residues. V trimming: 4 bases; J trimming: 4 bases; junction bases outside the gene matches: 2. Germline CDR1 reads MNHEY; CDR2 reads SMNVEV (reference sequence). This chain's CDR3 is CASSWTGGVTGELFF. The CDR3, as DNA: TGTGCCAGCAGTTGGACAGGGGGCGTCACCGGGGAGCTGTTTTTT.

J is TRBJ1-2 and V is TRBV19; D perhaps matches TRBD1 (6 bases). With 7 bases removed from V and 4 bases from J, the gap between germline ends came to 19 bases. Germline CDR1 and CDR2: LNHDA and SQIVND (reference sequence). This CDR3 region has 15 residues. CDR3 DNA: TGTGCCAGTAAACCATACAGGGCGTCCCTCTATGGCTACACCTTC. Encoded protein: CASKPYRASLYGYTF.

The V gene is TRBV5-4, the J gene TRBJ2-3; D is possibly TRBD1 (7 bases). The germline V gene encodes CDR1 SGHNT and CDR2 YYREEE (reference sequence). CDR3 size: 15 residues. Between the trimmed V and J ends, which lost 0 bases and 5 bases, there was a span of 13 bases. The CDR3 nucleotides are TGTGCCAGCAGCTTGGCCCAGCAGGGGGGAGATACGCAGTATTTT. It specifies CASSLAQQGGDTQYF.

The chain joins TRBV18 to TRBJ2-1; the match to TRBD2 covers 14 bases. Germline CDR1 KGHSH, CDR2 LQKENI. The length of the CDR3 is 17 residues. The J segment lost 8 bases and the V segment lost 3 bases, leaving 9 bases of the junction unmatched. The CDR3 is CASSPGLAGGSLDEQFF. The CDR3 DNA sequence: TGTGCCAGCTCACCCGGACTAGCGGGAGGAAGTCTAGATGAGCAGTTCTTC.

This clone was counted at least ten times. The rearrangement uses TRBV7-2 and TRBJ1-3, with TRBD1 as a possible D gene (6 bases). The CDR3 sequence is 13 residues long. Trimming removed 5 bases from V and 6 bases from J, with 11 bases in between. The germline CDR1 and CDR2 sequences are SGHTA and FQGNSA. DNA for the CDR3: TGTGCCAGCAGCGCACAGGGCAAAAACACCATATATTTT. The encoded protein is CASSAQGKNTIYF.

This clone was found once. The chain carries TRBV6-5 and TRBJ1-1, with 8 bases that match TRBD1. V trimming: 0 bases; J trimming: 12 bases; junction bases outside the gene matches: 6. The CDR3 runs 13 residues. In germline, CDR1 is MNHEY, CDR2 SVGAGI. CDR3 DNA: TGTGCCAGCAGTTACTCCAGACAGGGGCTGTCTTTCTTT. It translates to CASSYSRQGLSFF.

This clone was observed a handful of times. The chain links TRBV2 to TRBJ1-5; TRBD1 might be the D (5 bases). With 4 bases removed from V and 4 bases from J, the gap between germline ends came to 8 bases. CDR1 and CDR2 (germline): SNHLY, FYNNEI. This CDR3 is built from 13 residues. CDR3 sequence: CASSGQGNQPQHF. In DNA form, the CDR3 reads TGTGCCAGCAGTGGGCAGGGAAATCAGCCCCAGCATTTT.

This clone has just a few counts. The chain employs TRBV3-1 (or the pseudogene TRBV3-2) and TRBJ2-7; perhaps TRBD2 as D (5 bases). The CDR3 totals 15 residues. The germline gives CDR1 LGHDT, CDR2 YNNKEL (reference sequence). Trimming removed 1 base from V and 3 bases from J, with 13 bases in between. For the CDR3, the DNA is TGTGCCAGCAGCCAAGGATCCGAGGGTAGCTACGAGCAGTACTTC. Translation gives CASSQGSEGSYEQYF.

This clone was recorded once. The chain employs TRBV5-4 and TRBJ2-7; 10 nucleotides agree with TRBD1. With 0 bases clipped from V and 2 bases from J, the junction kept 2 bases outside the gene matches. Germline V gives CDR1 SGHNT, CDR2 YYREEE (reference sequence). This CDR3 contains 15 residues. As DNA, the CDR3 is TGTGCCAGCAGCTTGGGAGGGACAGGGGCCTACGAGCAGTACTTC. Translated: CASSLGGTGAYEQYF. The whole variable domain, remainder taken from reference TRBV5-4 and TRBJ2-7, is ETGVTQSPTHLIKTRGQQVTLRCSSQSGHNTVSWYQQALGQGPQFIFQYYREEENGRGNFPPRFSGLQFPNYSSELNVNALELDDSALYLCASSLGGTGAYEQYFGPGTRLTVT.

This clone showed up just once. The genes are TRBV5-1 and TRBJ2-1, with 9 bases lining up with TRBD2. The ends lost 1 base at V and 1 base at J; junction bases unmatched: 3. The germline V gene has CDR1 SGHRS and CDR2 YFSETQ. The CDR3 consists of 16 residues. CDR3 in DNA: TGCGCCAGCAGCTTGTTGGGACTAGCTTCCTACAATGAGCAGTTCTTC. Translated: CASSLLGLASYNEQFF.

V gene TRBV4-3 combines with J gene TRBJ2-2; D is possibly TRBD2 (6 bases). The V end was cut by 4 bases, the J end by 7 bases, with 16 bases between. CDR3 length: 15 amino acids. CDR1 and CDR2 from the germline V gene are LGHNA and YSLEER. The CDR3 loop reads CASSPVGVGGGELFF. The CDR3 coding sequence is TGCGCCAGCAGCCCAGTTGGGGTGGGAGGCGGGGAGCTGTTTTTT.

This rearrangement joins TRBV7-9 to TRBJ2-7; 12 bases are shared with TRBD2. V dropped 1 base and J dropped 11; count of bases not matched to a gene: 9. This CDR3 is 15 amino acids long. Per germline, CDR1 SEHNR and CDR2 FQNEAQ (reference sequence). The CDR3 protein is CASSLESGTSGPKYF. The CDR3, as DNA: TGTGCCAGCAGCTTAGAATCCGGGACTAGCGGGCCAAAGTACTTC.

V usage is TRBV4-2 and J usage is TRBJ2-2; no definite D call. There are 11 residues in the CDR3. Germline values: CDR1 LGHNA, CDR2 YNFKEQ. V lost 0 bases and J 10 bases, leaving 3 bases between the germline ends. CDR3 DNA sequence: TGTGCCAGCAGCCAAGATCTGGAGCTGTTTTTT. Protein sequence: CASSQDLELFF.

This clone appeared a single time. The rearrangement links TRBV12-3 or TRBV12-4 to TRBJ2-4; the D gene is possibly TRBD1 (5 bases). Between the trimmed V and J ends, which lost 6 bases and 7 bases, there was a span of 10 bases. The length of the CDR3 is 12 residues. In DNA, the CDR3 is TGTGCCAGCAGCCGTGACAGTAACATTCAGTACTTC. Translation: CASSRDSNIQYF.

V usage is TRBV2 and J usage is TRBJ2-3; possibly TRBD2 for D (6 bases). This CDR3 region has 13 residues. The germline gives CDR1 SNHLY, CDR2 FYNNEI. The V gene lost 3 bases and the J gene lost 3 bases, with 7 bases spanning the gap. In nucleotides, the CDR3 is TGTGCCAGCAGTGAGGGGGGTACAGATACGCAGTATTTT. Translation gives CASSEGGTDTQYF.

The chain employs TRBV7-9 and TRBJ1-5, with TRBD1 matching 7 bases. This CDR3 has 13 residues. Trimming took 3 bases from V and 6 from J; bases not matched to a gene: 2. Germline CDR1 and CDR2: SEHNR and FQNEAQ (reference sequence). This CDR3 reads CASSLGTVQPQHF. The CDR3 bases are TGTGCCAGCAGCTTGGGGACAGTTCAGCCCCAGCATTTT.